Below are 23 T cell receptor beta chains sequenced from a single sample in a study of blood T cell repertoires in COVID-19. Using immunoSEQ multiplex PCR, the repertoire was profiled, and TCRdb retains in-frame clones only, with some absent. The table records some 89,000 clones, about 86% of them present only once. The material sequenced was peripheral blood. These receptors were taken from a human donor in a cohort sampled during active COVID-19.

The V and J genes are TRBV6-1 and TRBJ2-1; 9 bases align to TRBD2. The V segment lost 2 bases and the J segment 8 bases; nucleotides outside the gene matches: 13. The germline gives CDR1 MNHNS, CDR2 SASEGT. The CDR3 length is 17 residues. CDR3 region: CASSESSGVLGVHEQFF. The CDR3, as DNA: TGTGCCAGCAGTGAATCTAGCGGGGTCCTCGGAGTCCATGAGCAGTTCTTC.

The chain has TRBV27 and TRBJ2-3, with 7 bases that match TRBD1. CDR1 and CDR2 (germline): MNHEY, SMNVEV (reference sequence). This CDR3 region has 15 residues. With V trimmed by 3 bases and J by 3 bases, 6 bases remained unmatched. The CDR3 protein is CASSFKTGWTDTQYF. The CDR3 bases are TGTGCCAGCAGTTTTAAGACAGGGTGGACAGATACGCAGTATTTT.

V and J are TRBV7-9 and TRBJ1-1; D not certain. The CDR3 has 13 residues. V lost 2 bases to trimming and J lost 7 bases, with 11 bases between them. Germline V CDR1 and CDR2: SEHNR, FQNEAQ (reference sequence). The CDR3 nucleotides read TGTGCCAGCAGCTTAAACGTACCTATTGAAGCTTTCTTT. Amino acids: CASSLNVPIEAFF.

This sequence joins TRBV27 and TRBJ2-5; tentative D call: TRBD1 (6 bases). The CDR3 consists of 15 residues. The V end lost 2 bases, the J end lost 2 bases, and 12 bases lay between the germline ends. CDR1 and CDR2 from the germline V gene are MNHEY and SMNVEV (reference sequence). The CDR3 DNA follows: TGTGCCAGCAGTTTAGCCTACAGGGTTCAAGAGACCCAGTACTTC. This gives the protein CASSLAYRVQETQYF.

This clone was seen just once. V and J are TRBV5-1 and TRBJ2-6; a possible D gene is TRBD2 (5 bases). The length of the CDR3 is 15 residues. Trimming left V 3 bases short and J 0 bases short, with 7 bases between. Germline CDR1 and CDR2: SGHRS and YFSETQ. The DNA of the CDR3 is TGCGCCAGCAGCTCACGGGGCTCTGGGGCCAACGTCCTGACTTTC. Amino acids: CASSSRGSGANVLTF.

The gene calls are TRBV6-5 and TRBJ2-1; TRBD1 matches 8 bases. The CDR3 spans 15 residues. V gave up 6 bases and J gave up 8 bases; unmatched junction bases: 12. Germline-derived CDR1 and CDR2 are MNHEY and SVGAGI. CDR3: CASRADRVIFDEQFF. CDR3 DNA sequence: TGTGCCAGCAGAGCGGACAGGGTCATTTTCGATGAGCAGTTCTTC.

The chain carries TRBV10-3 and TRBJ2-3, with 9 bases matching TRBD1. From germline, CDR1 is ENHRY and CDR2 SYGVKD. Trimming at V came to 4 bases and at J to 4 bases, leaving 6 bases not matched to a gene. The CDR3 has 15 amino acids. The CDR3 here is CAISVGDRVADTQYF. CDR3 coding DNA: TGTGCCATCAGTGTAGGGGACAGGGTCGCAGATACGCAGTATTTT.

The chain is built from TRBV9 and TRBJ1-2; D unresolved. Trimming pared 0 bases from V and 7 bases from J, leaving 16 bases between. CDR3 length: 15 amino acids. Germline values: CDR1 SGDLS, CDR2 YYNGEE. The CDR3 sequence: CASSVAHPSDSGYTF. The CDR3 DNA is TGTGCCAGCAGCGTAGCTCACCCATCAGACTCTGGCTACACCTTC.

V gene TRBV9 combines with J gene TRBJ2-1, with 13 bases lining up with TRBD2. The CDR3 is 16 residues long. V shed 2 bases, J shed 8 bases, and the junction held 7 bases outside the gene matches. The germline CDR1 and CDR2 sequences are SGDLS and YYNGEE. CDR3 sequence reads: CASSVTSGGPLHEQFF. The CDR3 DNA sequence: TGTGCCAGCAGCGTGACTAGCGGGGGGCCTCTCCATGAGCAGTTCTTC.

Comment on this clone: Other DNA sequences in the sample encode the same CDR3. This rearrangement joins TRBV7-3 to TRBJ2-2, with 7 bases fitting TRBD2. The V segment lost 1 base and the J segment 5 bases; nucleotides outside the gene matches: 4. Germline CDR1 reads SGHTA; CDR2 reads FQGTGA. The length of the CDR3 is 15 residues. CDR3 nucleotides: TGTGCCAGCAGCTTAAGGCAGGGAGGGACCGGGGAGCTGTTTTTT. This gives the protein CASSLRQGGTGELFF.

The genes are TRBV7-3 and TRBJ2-5; the match to TRBD2 covers 8 bases. The CDR3 consists of 15 residues. V lost 2 bases and J lost 5; bases outside the gene matches: 7. Germline V gene data show CDR1 as SGHTA and CDR2 as FQGTGA. The CDR3 here is CASSLAGGTWETQYF. CDR3 DNA: TGTGCCAGCAGCTTAGCGGGAGGCACTTGGGAGACCCAGTACTTC.

This clone was detected only once. The chain carries TRBV10-3 and TRBJ2-3, with TRBD1 matching over 8 bases. This CDR3 is 16 amino acids long. Germline loops: CDR1 ENHRY, CDR2 SYGVKD. Trimming took 1 base from V and 1 from J; bases not matched to a gene: 4. The CDR3: CAISEYGQGGTDTQYF. CDR3 bases: TGTGCCATCAGTGAGTATGGACAGGGTGGCACAGATACGCAGTATTTT.

The rearrangement joins TRBV5-6 to TRBJ1-2, with TRBD1 matching 7 bases. Per the germline V gene, CDR1 is SGHDT and CDR2 is YYEEEE. Unmatched junction bases numbered 5, after V lost 4 bases and J lost 2 bases. This CDR3 is built from 14 residues. The CDR3 loop reads CASSKKQGNYGYTF. CDR3 sequence (DNA): TGTGCCAGCAGCAAGAAACAGGGGAACTATGGCTACACCTTC. Complete variable domain (other parts from reference TRBV5-6 and TRBJ1-2): DAGVTQSPTHLIKTRGQQVTLRCSPKSGHDTVSWYQQALGQGPQFIFQYYEEEERQRGNFPDRFSGHQFPNYSSELNVNALLLGDSALYLCASSKKQGNYGYTFGSGTRLTVV.

The count of this clone is one. The chain links TRBV7-2 to TRBJ1-4; no definite D call. There are 13 residues in the CDR3. Germline CDR1 and CDR2: SGHTA and FQGNSA. The germline V and J ends were trimmed by 1 base and 5 bases, with 5 bases remaining between them. The CDR3 sequence is CASSLEANEKLFF. The DNA for the CDR3 is TGTGCCAGCAGCTTAGAAGCCAATGAAAAACTGTTTTTT.

This chain connects TRBV5-1 to TRBJ1-2; possibly TRBD1 for D (5 bases). CDR1 and CDR2 from the germline V gene are SGHRS and YFSETQ. The CDR3 sequence is 15 residues long. The V gene lost 0 bases and the J gene lost 3 bases, with 12 bases spanning the gap. The CDR3 nucleotides are TGCGCCAGCAGCTTGGCACTTTCGGGGGACTATGGCTACACCTTC. Translation gives CASSLALSGDYGYTF.

The chain employs TRBV7-2 and TRBJ1-1, with D possibly matching TRBD1 (6 bases). This CDR3 has 14 residues. Germline CDR1 is SGHTA and CDR2 is FQGNSA. Deletions cut 3 bases from V and 5 bases from J, with 13 bases between. CDR3 protein: CASSFRGFTTEAFF. CDR3 DNA: TGTGCCAGCAGCTTTAGGGGGTTTACAACTGAAGCTTTCTTT.

In its sample, this clone was seen once. At the DNA level, this CDR3 is encoded by other sequences in the same sample as well. The V gene is TRBV6-5, the J gene TRBJ1-2; D perhaps matches TRBD1 (5 bases). Germline CDR1 MNHEY, CDR2 SVGAGI. The length of the CDR3 is 14 residues. With 1 base removed from V and 8 bases from J, the gap between germline ends came to 14 bases. The CDR3 DNA reads TGTGCCAGCAGTTACTTGACAGCCGGGGGGGGCTACACCTTC. This gives the protein CASSYLTAGGGYTF.

The chain combines TRBV6-5 with TRBJ1-2; 7 bases align to TRBD1. With V trimmed by 6 bases and J by 4 bases, 11 bases remained unmatched. The CDR3 length is 15 residues. In germline, CDR1 is MNHEY, CDR2 SVGAGI. CDR3: CASSLNRGRGYGYTF. The CDR3 DNA is TGTGCCAGCAGCCTCAACAGGGGCCGGGGCTATGGCTACACCTTC.

As regards this clone: Additional DNA sequences in this sample encode the identical CDR3. The genes are TRBV7-2 and TRBJ2-2; no reliable D call. The CDR3 contains 13 residues. Trimming removed 4 bases at V and 2 bases at J, with 5 bases between. In germline, CDR1 is SGHTA, CDR2 FQGNSA. The CDR3 region has the DNA TGTGCCAGCAGCTCCCGTAACACCGGGGAGCTGTTTTTT. This translates into CASSSRNTGELFF.

V usage is TRBV10-3 and J usage is TRBJ1-2; D call uncertain. This CDR3 contains 15 residues. Germline values: CDR1 ENHRY, CDR2 SYGVKD. V was pared by 0 bases and J by 8 bases, with 16 bases between. The DNA of the CDR3 is TGTGCCATCAGTGAGTCTGGGTGGAGCCCTCGCGGCTACACCTTC. Translating gives CAISESGWSPRGYTF.

The gene calls are TRBV11-2 and TRBJ2-7; 9 positions agree with TRBD1. The CDR3 covers 13 residues. J was trimmed by 7 bases and V by 4 bases; bases with no gene match: 5. Germline CDR1 is SGHAT and CDR2 is FQNNGV. CDR3 sequence reads: CASSWDRAGEQYF. CDR3 sequence (DNA): TGTGCCAGCAGCTGGGACAGGGCGGGGGAGCAGTACTTC.

The V call is TRBV7-3, the J call TRBJ2-7; D is possibly TRBD2 (5 bases). CDR1 SGHTA and CDR2 FQGTGA come from the germline V gene. V was cut by 0 bases and J by 0 bases, with 9 bases left in between. The CDR3 is made up of 15 amino acids. CDR3 sequence: CASSLTYGISYEQYF. CDR3 nucleotide sequence: TGTGCCAGCAGCTTAACGTACGGGATCTCCTACGAGCAGTACTTC.

This chain uses TRBV6-5 with TRBJ2-7, with D hard to call. The germline CDR1 and CDR2 sequences are MNHEY and SVGAGI. The CDR3 runs to 14 residues. The ends were cut back, 0 bases at V and 5 bases at J, with 11 bases in the middle. In nucleotides, the CDR3 is TGTGCCAGCAGTTACTCTGGCGGAGAAAACGAGCAGTACTTC. Translated, it gives CASSYSGGENEQYF.